What follows are 16 T cell receptor beta chains derived from one specimen sequenced in a study of regulatory T cells in long-lasting Graves disease. Time point in this sample: newly diagnosed GD, antithyroid drugs for less than 3 months. The authors made the TCR library using RNA they extracted from PBMCs. According to the study, TCR beta libraries were built with iRepertoire HTBI primers and CDR3-region Arm-PCR. TCRdb reanalysed the multiplex PCR reads using MiXCR and keeps one entry per CDR3 protein. The top ten hold roughly a sixth of the sample, which has 440,000 or so distinct CDR3 sequences, just under 15% seen once. A further study also used this sample, focusing on T cells in Graves' hyperthyroidism and ophthalmopathy.

This specimen consisted of peripheral blood mononuclear cells (PBMCs), obtained at new diagnosis, from a patient treated with antithyroid drugs. The receptors shown here come from a woman aged 25 to 39 with Graves disease.

The chain carries TRBV5-1 and TRBJ2-3; 7 bases line up with TRBD2. The V gene's germline CDR1 is SGHRS and CDR2 YFSETQ. The CDR3 runs to 13 residues. V shed 5 bases, J shed 4 bases, and the junction held 4 bases outside the gene matches. The CDR3 DNA reads as TGCGCCAGCAGTGGCGGGAGAGCAGATACGCAGTATTTT. Amino acid sequence: CASSGGRADTQYF.

This clonotype was counted at least ten times. The CDR3 DNA sequence: TGCAGTGCACCGCGGGGCGGTGAAGCTTTCTTT. Its translation is CSAPRGGEAFF. The chain has TRBV20-1 and TRBJ1-1; D might be TRBD1 (5 bases). The germline V and J ends were trimmed by 6 bases and 7 bases, with 12 bases remaining between them. Germline V gene lookup returns CDR1 DFQATT and CDR2 SNEGSKA (reference sequence). The CDR3 runs 11 residues.

This clonotype was seen only a few times. This chain links TRBV29-1 with TRBJ2-2; the D gene is possibly TRBD1 (6 bases). Trimming removed 7 bases at V and 0 bases at J, with 12 bases between. The length of the CDR3 is 14 residues. The germline gives CDR1 SQVTM, CDR2 ANQGSEA. The chain's CDR3 is CSAAGTTNTGELFF. The DNA for the CDR3 is TGCAGCGCGGCCGGGACAACGAACACCGGGGAGCTGTTTTTT.

This clonotype was recorded many times. The chain links TRBV30 to TRBJ1-5, with a possible D match to TRBD1 (6 bases). The germline V gene encodes CDR1 GTSNPN and CDR2 SVGIG (reference sequence). The CDR3 is 13 amino acids. The V end lost 5 bases, the J end lost 0 bases, and 8 bases lay between the germline ends. As DNA, the CDR3 is TGTGCCTGGCGGACAGATAGCAATCAGCCCCAGCATTTT. The encoded protein is CAWRTDSNQPQHF.

This clonotype was seen a handful of times. This chain links TRBV30 with TRBJ2-7; 9 positions agree with TRBD1. The CDR3 is 14 amino acids. V dropped 5 bases and J dropped 5; count of bases not matched to a gene: 10. CDR1 is GTSNPN and CDR2 is SVGIG in the germline V gene (reference sequence). This CDR3 reads CAWAVTGGSDEQYF. For the CDR3, the DNA is TGTGCCTGGGCAGTGACAGGGGGATCGGACGAGCAGTACTTC.

This clonotype was found many times. The gene calls are TRBV7-9 and TRBJ2-3; no firm D call. There are 15 residues in the CDR3. Trimming shortened V by 5 bases and J by 6 bases, and 18 bases separated the two germline ends. CDR1 and CDR2 from the germline V gene are SEHNR and FQNEAQ (reference sequence). The CDR3 here is CASSRPRPALDTQYF. Here the CDR3 DNA reads TGTGCCAGCAGCCGACCGCGTCCCGCCTTGGATACGCAGTATTTT. The whole variable domain, remainder taken from reference TRBV7-9 and TRBJ2-3, is DTGVSQNPRHKITKRGQNVTFRCDPISEHNRLYWYRQTLGQGPEFLTYFQNEAQLEKSRLLSDRFSAERPKGSFSTLEIQRTEQGDSAMYLCASSRPRPALDTQYFGPGTRLTVL.

The V call is TRBV24-1, the J call TRBJ2-6, with D perhaps TRBD1 (5 bases). CDR3 length: 15 amino acids. Trimming cost V 4 bases and J 3 bases, with 9 bases left between them. The germline gives CDR1 KGHDR, CDR2 SFDVKD. The CDR3 region has the DNA TGTGCCACCAGTGACCAGGGTGGTGGGGCCAACGTCCTGACTTTC. Its translation: CATSDQGGGANVLTF.

In this sample, this clonotype turned up a few times. The chain has TRBV30 and TRBJ1-1; TRBD1 might be the D (5 bases). CDR3 length: 14 amino acids. CDR1 and CDR2 from the germline V gene are GTSNPN and SVGIG (reference sequence). The V gene lost 7 bases and the J gene lost 6 bases, with 21 bases spanning the gap. The CDR3 spells CASARDYAGAEAFF. The CDR3 DNA sequence: TGTGCCTCCGCCCGGGACTATGCGGGCGCTGAAGCTTTCTTT.

The genes are TRBV18 and TRBJ2-7; 8 bases match TRBD2. V trimming: 2 bases; J trimming: 7 bases; junction bases outside the gene matches: 1. The CDR3 covers 12 residues. The germline gives CDR1 KGHSH, CDR2 LQKENI. The CDR3 coding sequence is TGTGCCAGCTCACCAGCGGGAGGTGAGCAGTACTTC. Protein product: CASSPAGGEQYF.

In its sample, this clonotype was seen a few times. Just one base apart from a much larger clone, this may be a read error. The rearrangement uses TRBV11-2 and TRBJ2-1; 8 positions agree with TRBD1. This CDR3 is 15 amino acids long. The germline gives CDR1 SGHAT, CDR2 FQNNGV. The chain's CDR3 is CASSFGTGNYNGQFF. DNA of the CDR3: TGTGCCAGCAGCTTCGGGACAGGTAACTACAATGGGCAGTTCTTC. The full variable domain, rest sourced from reference TRBV11-2 and TRBJ2-1, is EAGVAQSPRYKIIEKRQSVAFWCNPISGHATLYWYQQILGQGPKLLIQFQNNGVVDDSQLPKDRFSAERLKGVDSTLKIQPAKLEDSAVYLCASSFGTGNYNGQFFGPGTRLTVL.

This clonotype was detected a few times. Here the CDR3 DNA reads TGCGCCAGCAGCGCTGGGACTAGCGGGAGGGGAAGCTCCTACAATGAGCAGTTCTTC. It is translated as CASSAGTSGRGSSYNEQFF. This chain links TRBV5-1 with TRBJ2-1, with 16 bases lining up with TRBD2. The CDR3 runs 19 residues. CDR1 and CDR2 from the germline V gene are SGHRS and YFSETQ. V lost 4 bases, J lost 0 bases, and 7 bases stayed unmatched. Full variable domain (remainder filled in from reference TRBV5-1 and TRBJ2-1): KAGVTQTPRYLIKTRGQQVTLSCSPISGHRSVSWYQQTPGQGLQFLFEYFSETQRNKGNFPGRFSGRQFSNSRSEMNVSTLELGDSALYLCASSAGTSGRGSSYNEQFFGPGTRLTVL.

This clonotype was seen many times. The genes are TRBV3-1 and TRBJ2-3; D ambiguous. CDR3 length equals 15 residues. The V gene lost 4 bases and the J gene lost 0 bases, with 11 bases spanning the gap. From germline, CDR1 is LGHDT and CDR2 YNNKEL (reference sequence). The CDR3 DNA sequence: TGTGCCAGCAGCCCCCCTTTTTCTAGCACAGATACGCAGTATTTT. Its protein product is CASSPPFSSTDTQYF.

V gene TRBV24-1 combines with J gene TRBJ2-1; D gene uncertain. V was clipped by 6 bases and J by 8 bases, with 16 bases between them. The CDR3 extends over 14 amino acids. Germline CDR1 reads KGHDR; CDR2 reads SFDVKD. For the CDR3, the DNA is TGTGCCACCAGTTCCCCCTATGGGCGGTATGAGCAGTTCTTC. This translates into CATSSPYGRYEQFF.

This clonotype came up many times. J is TRBJ1-2 and V is TRBV2, with D unresolved. The germline V gene encodes CDR1 SNHLY and CDR2 FYNNEI. V dropped 4 bases and J dropped 6 bases, with 15 bases sitting between them. The CDR3 is 14 amino acids. The CDR3, as DNA: TGTGCCAGCAGTGGCGAAAGACTCGGTCATGGCTACACCTTC. This gives the protein CASSGERLGHGYTF.

V and J are TRBV7-9 and TRBJ1-5, with D uncertain. The CDR3 consists of 13 residues. The germline V gene has CDR1 SEHNR and CDR2 FQNEAQ (reference sequence). The germline V and J ends were trimmed by 2 bases and 3 bases, with 5 bases remaining between them. The DNA of the CDR3 is TGTGCCAGCAGCTTACAGAACAATCAGCCCCAGCATTTT. Its translation is CASSLQNNQPQHF.

The table lists this clonotype with many counts. The V and J genes are TRBV3-1 and TRBJ2-1; tentative D call: TRBD2 (5 bases). Germline V gives CDR1 LGHDT, CDR2 YNNKEL (reference sequence). Trimming stripped 0 bases from V and 0 bases from J, with 9 bases between. The CDR3 covers 16 residues. In nucleotides, the CDR3 is TGTGCCAGCAGCCAAGAGTCTAGCATCTCCTACAATGAGCAGTTCTTC. Translated, it gives CASSQESSISYNEQFF.